This passage covers 9 T cell receptor beta chains from one sample sequenced in a study of control samples from healthy donors and cancer patients (TCRdb year 2020). The library relied on the immunoSEQ multiplex PCR assay. TCRdb obtained this table from immuneACCESS and retained in-frame rearrangements with V and J assigned. These tables miss some clones; where compared with another copy, unresolved V genes account for less than half of the shortfall, and the remainder is unexplained. Here the sample has about 55,000 clones; 70% to 90% occur a single time. Together, the top ten hold about 3.8% of the sample. Sequenced sample: blood. The source is a man aged 50 to 59 in good health.

This chain joins TRBV6-5 and TRBJ2-7; TRBD1 might be the D (6 bases). The CDR3 consists of 13 residues. Germline values: CDR1 MNHEY, CDR2 SVGAGI. With 0 bases removed from V and 9 bases from J, the gap between germline ends came to 12 bases. DNA for the CDR3: TGTGCCAGCAGTTACTCACAGGGCGGAGGGCAGTACTTC. As protein: CASSYSQGGGQYF.

This chain joins TRBV28 and TRBJ1-4, with a tentative D call TRBD1 (5 bases). From germline, CDR1 is MDHEN and CDR2 SYDVKM. This CDR3 spans 16 amino acids. V shed 5 bases and J shed 3 bases, with 16 bases lying between them. The CDR3 DNA is TGTGCCAGCAGTGGCATTGGGGCGCGGGCTAATGAAAAACTGTTTTTT. Translating it yields CASSGIGARANEKLFF.

This clone was seen a single time. The gene calls are TRBV3-1 (or the pseudogene TRBV3-2) and TRBJ2-1; D could derive from TRBD1 or TRBD2 (5 bases each). The CDR3 length is 15 residues. CDR1 is LGHDT and CDR2 is YNNKEL in the germline V gene (reference sequence). The V and J ends lost 4 bases and 2 bases respectively, with 12 bases between them. This chain's CDR3 is CASSLEGKPYNEQFF. The CDR3 region has the DNA TGTGCCAGCAGCCTTGAGGGGAAGCCCTACAATGAGCAGTTCTTC.

V is TRBV19 and J is TRBJ1-1, with D possibly matching TRBD1 (6 bases). The germline CDR1 and CDR2 sequences are LNHDA and SQIVND (reference sequence). Between the trimmed V and J ends, which lost 2 bases and 1 base, there was a span of 11 bases. This CDR3 has 15 residues. CDR3 amino acids: CASSITGNANTEAFF. CDR3 bases: TGTGCCAGTAGTATAACAGGGAATGCGAACACTGAAGCTTTCTTT.

The rearrangement joins TRBV21-1 to TRBJ1-5; the table's D call of TRBD1 was not tested on the DNA. TRBV21-1 counts as a pseudogene. The CDR3 length is 17 residues. The CDR3 reads CASSKNPGAGIHQPQHF. In DNA form, the CDR3 reads TGTGCCAGCAGCAAAAACCCCGGAGCAGGGATTCATCAGCCCCAGCATTTT.

The chain carries TRBV27 and TRBJ2-1; 9 nucleotides agree with TRBD2. The CDR3 runs to 14 residues. The J segment lost 5 bases and the V segment lost 8 bases, leaving 7 bases of the junction unmatched. Germline CDR1 and CDR2: MNHEY and SMNVEV (reference sequence). CDR3 in DNA: TGTGCCAGCCATAGCGGGAGAGGGGACAATGAGCAGTTCTTC. Protein product: CASHSGRGDNEQFF.

This sequence joins TRBV24-1 and TRBJ2-3, with D possibly TRBD1 on 6 matching bases. V dropped 2 bases and J dropped 6 bases, with 11 bases sitting between them. Germline assignment: CDR1 KGHDR and CDR2 SFDVKD. The CDR3 loop spans 14 amino acids. The CDR3 DNA reads as TGTGCCACCAGTGATTCGACAGGTTCGGATACGCAGTATTTT. It specifies CATSDSTGSDTQYF.

The V call is TRBV5-1, the J call TRBJ1-2, with D maybe TRBD1 (6 bases). This CDR3 spans 17 amino acids. V was pared by 2 bases and J by 8 bases, with 25 bases between. Germline CDR1 and CDR2: SGHRS and YFSETQ. The DNA of the CDR3 is TGCGCCAGCAGCTTTTCCGGGACACAGTCCCTTGGAGTGGGCTACACCTTC. Translation gives CASSFSGTQSLGVGYTF. Looking up the rest from reference TRBV5-1 and TRBJ1-2 gives the full variable domain: KAGVTQTPRYLIKTRGQQVTLSCSPISGHRSVSWYQQTPGQGLQFLFEYFSETQRNKGNFPGRFSGRQFSNSRSEMNVSTLELGDSALYLCASSFSGTQSLGVGYTFGSGTRLTVV.

This chain links TRBV5-5 with TRBJ2-7; D may be TRBD2 (6 bases). Per germline, CDR1 SGHKS and CDR2 YYEKEE (reference sequence). The V end lost 4 bases, the J end lost 1 base, and 18 bases lay between the germline ends. This CDR3 has 16 residues. Here the CDR3 reads CASSVVRAGQSYEQYF. CDR3 nucleotide sequence: TGTGCCAGCAGCGTGGTGCGGGCGGGGCAGTCCTACGAGCAGTACTTC.